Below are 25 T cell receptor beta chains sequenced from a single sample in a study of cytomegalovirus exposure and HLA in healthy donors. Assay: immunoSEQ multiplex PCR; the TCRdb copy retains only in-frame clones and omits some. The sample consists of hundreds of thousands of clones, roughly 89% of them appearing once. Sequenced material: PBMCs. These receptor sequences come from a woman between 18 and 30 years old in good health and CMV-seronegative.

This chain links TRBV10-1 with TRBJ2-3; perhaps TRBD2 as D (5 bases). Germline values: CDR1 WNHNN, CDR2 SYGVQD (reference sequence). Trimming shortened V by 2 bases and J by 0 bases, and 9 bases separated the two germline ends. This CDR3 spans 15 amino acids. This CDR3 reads CASSEPGKSTDTQYF. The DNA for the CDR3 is TGCGCCAGCAGTGAGCCGGGGAAAAGCACAGATACGCAGTATTTT.

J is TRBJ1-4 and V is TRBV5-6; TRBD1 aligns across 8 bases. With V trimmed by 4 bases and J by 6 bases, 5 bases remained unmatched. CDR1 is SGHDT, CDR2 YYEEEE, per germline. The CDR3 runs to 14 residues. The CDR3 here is CASSRDRLDEKLFF. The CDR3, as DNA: TGTGCCAGCAGCAGGGACAGGCTCGATGAAAAACTGTTTTTT.

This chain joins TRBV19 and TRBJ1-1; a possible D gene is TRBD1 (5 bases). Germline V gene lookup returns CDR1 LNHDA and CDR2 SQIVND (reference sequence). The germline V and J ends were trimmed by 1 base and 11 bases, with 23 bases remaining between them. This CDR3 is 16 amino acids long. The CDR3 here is CASSIVAGAGPYEAFF. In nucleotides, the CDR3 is TGTGCCAGTAGTATAGTCGCTGGGGCTGGTCCGTATGAGGCTTTCTTT.

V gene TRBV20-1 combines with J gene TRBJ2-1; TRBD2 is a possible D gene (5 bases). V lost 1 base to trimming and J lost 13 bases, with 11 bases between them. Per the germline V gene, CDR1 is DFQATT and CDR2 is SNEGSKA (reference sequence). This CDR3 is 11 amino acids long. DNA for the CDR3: TGCAGTGCTAGAGGGTCTAGCCCCCAGTTCTTC. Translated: CSARGSSPQFF.

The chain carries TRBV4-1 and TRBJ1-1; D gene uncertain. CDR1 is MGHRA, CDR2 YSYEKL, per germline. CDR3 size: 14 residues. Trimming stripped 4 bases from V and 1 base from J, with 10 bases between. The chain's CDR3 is CASSRVTANTEAFF. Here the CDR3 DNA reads TGCGCCAGCAGCCGAGTTACAGCGAACACTGAAGCTTTCTTT.

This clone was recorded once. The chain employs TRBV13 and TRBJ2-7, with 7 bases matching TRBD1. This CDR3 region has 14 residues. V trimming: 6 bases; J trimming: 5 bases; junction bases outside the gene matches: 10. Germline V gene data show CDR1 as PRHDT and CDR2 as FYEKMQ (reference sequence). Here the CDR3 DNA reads TGTGCCAGCAGAATACAGGGGAAGACCCACGAGCAGTACTTC. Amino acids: CASRIQGKTHEQYF.

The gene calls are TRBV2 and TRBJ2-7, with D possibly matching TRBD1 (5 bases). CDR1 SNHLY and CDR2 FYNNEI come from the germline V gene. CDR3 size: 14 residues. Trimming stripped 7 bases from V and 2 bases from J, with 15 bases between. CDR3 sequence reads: CASTAGLGPYEQYF. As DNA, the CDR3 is TGTGCCAGCACAGCAGGGCTTGGCCCCTACGAGCAGTACTTC. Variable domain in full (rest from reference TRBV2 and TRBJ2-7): EPEVTQTPSHQVTQMGQEVILRCVPISNHLYFYWYRQILGQKVEFLVSFYNNEISEKSEIFDDQFSVERPDGSNFTLKIRSTKLEDSAMYFCASTAGLGPYEQYFGPGTRLTVT.

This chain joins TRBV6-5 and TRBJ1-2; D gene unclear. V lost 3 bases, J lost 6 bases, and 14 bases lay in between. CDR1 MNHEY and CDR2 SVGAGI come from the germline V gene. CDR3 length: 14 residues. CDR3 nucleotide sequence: TGTGCCAGCAGTTATCCGACTGTCCTCCATGGCTACACCTTC. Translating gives CASSYPTVLHGYTF.

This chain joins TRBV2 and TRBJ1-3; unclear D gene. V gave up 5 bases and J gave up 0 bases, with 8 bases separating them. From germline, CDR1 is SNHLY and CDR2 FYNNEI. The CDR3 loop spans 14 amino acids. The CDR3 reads CASSRVFSGNTIYF. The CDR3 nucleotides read TGTGCCAGCAGTCGGGTCTTCTCTGGAAACACCATATATTTT. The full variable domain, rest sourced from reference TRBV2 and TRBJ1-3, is EPEVTQTPSHQVTQMGQEVILRCVPISNHLYFYWYRQILGQKVEFLVSFYNNEISEKSEIFDDQFSVERPDGSNFTLKIRSTKLEDSAMYFCASSRVFSGNTIYFGEGSWLTVV.

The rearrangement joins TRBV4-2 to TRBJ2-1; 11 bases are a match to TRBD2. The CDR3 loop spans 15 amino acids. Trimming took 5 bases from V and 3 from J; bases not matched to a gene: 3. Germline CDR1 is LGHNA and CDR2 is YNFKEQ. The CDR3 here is CASSDLAGGYNEQFF. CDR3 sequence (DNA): TGTGCCAGCAGCGATCTAGCGGGAGGCTACAATGAGCAGTTCTTC.

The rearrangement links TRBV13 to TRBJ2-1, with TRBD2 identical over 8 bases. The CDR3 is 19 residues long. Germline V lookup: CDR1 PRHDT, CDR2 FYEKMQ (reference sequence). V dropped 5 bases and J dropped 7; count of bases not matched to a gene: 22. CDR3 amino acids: CASSAEGTRLTGVVNEQFF. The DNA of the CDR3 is TGTGCCAGCAGCGCTGAGGGGACTAGGTTAACGGGCGTTGTAAATGAGCAGTTCTTC.

The CDR3 is CAWSGTGGHQPQHF. The CDR3 DNA sequence: TGTGCCTGGAGCGGGACAGGGGGACATCAGCCCCAGCATTTT. This rearrangement joins TRBV30 to TRBJ1-5, with 11 bases aligning to TRBD1. Germline V CDR1 and CDR2: GTSNPN, SVGIG (reference sequence). J gave up 5 bases and V 3 bases, and 3 bases lay outside the gene matches. The CDR3 has 14 amino acids.

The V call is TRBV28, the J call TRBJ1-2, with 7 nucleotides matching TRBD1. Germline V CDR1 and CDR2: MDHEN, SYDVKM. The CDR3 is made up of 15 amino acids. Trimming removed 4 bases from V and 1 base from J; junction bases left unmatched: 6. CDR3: CASSSGTENNYGYTF. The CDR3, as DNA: TGTGCCAGCAGTTCCGGGACAGAGAATAACTATGGCTACACCTTC.

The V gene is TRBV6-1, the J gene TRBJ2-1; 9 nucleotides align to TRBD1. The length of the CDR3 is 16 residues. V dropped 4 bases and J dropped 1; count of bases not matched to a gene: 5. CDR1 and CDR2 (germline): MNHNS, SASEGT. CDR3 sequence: CASSGTGGQSYNEQFF. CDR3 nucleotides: TGTGCCAGCAGTGGAACAGGGGGCCAATCCTACAATGAGCAGTTCTTC.

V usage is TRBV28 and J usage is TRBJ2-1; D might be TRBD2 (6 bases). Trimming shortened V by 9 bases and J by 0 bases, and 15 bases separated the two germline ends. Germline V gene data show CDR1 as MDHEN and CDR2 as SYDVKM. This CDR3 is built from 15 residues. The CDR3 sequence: CASSISGSSYNEQFF. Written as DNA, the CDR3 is TGTGCCAGTAGCATTAGCGGTAGCTCCTACAATGAGCAGTTCTTC.

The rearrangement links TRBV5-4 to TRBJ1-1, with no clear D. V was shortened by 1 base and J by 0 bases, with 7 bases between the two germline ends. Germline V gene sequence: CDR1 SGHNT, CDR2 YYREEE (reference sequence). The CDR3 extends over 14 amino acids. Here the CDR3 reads CASSLYSMNTEAFF. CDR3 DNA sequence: TGTGCCAGCAGCTTGTACAGTATGAACACTGAAGCTTTCTTT.

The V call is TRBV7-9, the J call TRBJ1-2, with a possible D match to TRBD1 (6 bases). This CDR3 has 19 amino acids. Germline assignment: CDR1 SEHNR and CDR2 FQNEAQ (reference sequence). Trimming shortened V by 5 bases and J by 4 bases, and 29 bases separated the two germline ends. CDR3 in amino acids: CASSAGRLGAAPGGYGYTF. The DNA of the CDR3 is TGTGCCAGCAGCGCTGGGCGCCTGGGGGCGGCGCCGGGTGGCTATGGCTACACCTTC.

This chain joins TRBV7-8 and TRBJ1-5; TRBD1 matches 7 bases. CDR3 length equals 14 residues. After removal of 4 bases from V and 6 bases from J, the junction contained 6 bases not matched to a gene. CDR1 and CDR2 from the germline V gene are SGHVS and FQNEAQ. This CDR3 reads CASSSQGPSQPQHF. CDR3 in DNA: TGTGCCAGCAGCTCACAGGGGCCTAGTCAGCCCCAGCATTTT. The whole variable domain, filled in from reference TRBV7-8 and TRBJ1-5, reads GAGVSQSPRYKVAKRGQDVALRCDPISGHVSLFWYQQALGQGPEFLTYFQNEAQLDKSGLPSDRFFAERPEGSVSTLKIQRTQQEDSAVYLCASSSQGPSQPQHFGDGTRLSIL.

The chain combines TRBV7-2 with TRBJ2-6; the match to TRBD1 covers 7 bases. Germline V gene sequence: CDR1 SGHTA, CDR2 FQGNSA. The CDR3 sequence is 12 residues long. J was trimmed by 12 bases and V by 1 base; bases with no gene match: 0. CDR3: CASSLDRGVLTF. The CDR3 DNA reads TGTGCCAGCAGCTTAGACAGGGGCGTCCTGACTTTC.

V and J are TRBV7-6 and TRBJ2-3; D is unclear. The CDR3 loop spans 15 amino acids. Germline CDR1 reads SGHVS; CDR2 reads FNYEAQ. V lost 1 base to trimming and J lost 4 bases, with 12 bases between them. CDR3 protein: CASSLVGSSPDTQYF. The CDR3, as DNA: TGTGCCAGCAGCTTAGTCGGGTCCTCGCCAGATACGCAGTATTTT.

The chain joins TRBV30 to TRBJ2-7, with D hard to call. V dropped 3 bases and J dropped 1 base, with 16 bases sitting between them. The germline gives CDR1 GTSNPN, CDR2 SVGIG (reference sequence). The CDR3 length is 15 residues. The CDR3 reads CAWSGVTSLSYEQYF. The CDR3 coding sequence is TGTGCCTGGAGCGGCGTGACATCCCTTTCCTACGAGCAGTACTTC.

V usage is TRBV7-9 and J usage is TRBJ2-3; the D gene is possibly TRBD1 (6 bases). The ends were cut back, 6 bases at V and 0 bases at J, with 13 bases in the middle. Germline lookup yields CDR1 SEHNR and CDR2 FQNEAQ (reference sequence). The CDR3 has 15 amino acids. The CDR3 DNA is TGTGCCAGCAGGGACGGGACACGGAGCACAGATACGCAGTATTTT. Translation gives CASRDGTRSTDTQYF.

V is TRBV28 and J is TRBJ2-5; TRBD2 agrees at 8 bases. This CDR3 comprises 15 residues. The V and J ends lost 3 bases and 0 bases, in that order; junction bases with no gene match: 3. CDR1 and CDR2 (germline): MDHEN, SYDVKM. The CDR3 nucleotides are TGTGCCAGCAGTTTTCAGCGGGGGTACCAAGAGACCCAGTACTTC. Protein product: CASSFQRGYQETQYF.

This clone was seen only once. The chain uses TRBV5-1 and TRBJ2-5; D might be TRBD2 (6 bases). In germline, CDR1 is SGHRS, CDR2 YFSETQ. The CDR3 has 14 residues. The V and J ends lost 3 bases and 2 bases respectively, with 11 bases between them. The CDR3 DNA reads TGCGCCAGCAGCTACACCGGGAGTCAAGAGACCCAGTACTTC. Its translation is CASSYTGSQETQYF.

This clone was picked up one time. Here the CDR3 reads CASSLGQAHPYF. The CDR3 region has the DNA TGTGCCAGCAGCTTGGGCCAGGCCCATCCGTACTTC. The chain uses TRBV5-6 and TRBJ2-5; D not certain. V lost 0 bases and J lost 13, with 13 bases in between. Germline V gives CDR1 SGHDT, CDR2 YYEEEE. This CDR3 is 12 amino acids long. Full variable domain (missing parts from reference TRBV5-6 and TRBJ2-5): DAGVTQSPTHLIKTRGQQVTLRCSPKSGHDTVSWYQQALGQGPQFIFQYYEEEERQRGNFPDRFSGHQFPNYSSELNVNALLLGDSALYLCASSLGQAHPYFGPGTRLLVL.